These T cell receptor beta chains were read from a single sample in a study of shared clonotypes between healthy human individuals. Assay used: immunoSEQ multiplex PCR; TCRdb lists only in-frame clones, some missing. The sample shows about 1 million clones, around four fifths of them seen only once. Sequencing was performed on memory CD4+ T cells sorted from blood. The receptors come from a man aged 18 to 35 in good health. CDR3s include the opening cysteine and the closing phenylalanine or tryptophan. The order of the fields is J gene, V gene, clone size, D gene, CDR3 protein, CDR3 DNA. D genes are given only for firm matches. Clone size appears in some rows only: once, few, many, or a class for an expanded clone.

j_call: TRBJ2-1
v_call: TRBV5-1
clone_size: NA
d_call: NA
cdr3_aa: CASSFYGPSVRGEQFF
cdr3_nt: TGCGCCAGCAGCTTCTATGGGCCTTCCGTGAGGGGTGAGCAGTTCTTC

j_call: TRBJ2-1
v_call: TRBV6-6
clone_size: NA
d_call: TRBD2
cdr3_aa: CASSWGLARGNEQFF
cdr3_nt: TGTGCCAGCAGTTGGGGACTAGCGCGCGGCAATGAGCAGTTCTTC

j_call: TRBJ2-2
v_call: TRBV9
clone_size: NA
d_call: NA
cdr3_aa: CASSPGNHGELFF
cdr3_nt: TGTGCCAGCAGCCCGGGAAATCACGGGGAGCTGTTTTTT

j_call: TRBJ2-7
v_call: TRBV6-1
clone_size: NA
d_call: TRBD2
cdr3_aa: CASSGAGSSYEQYF
cdr3_nt: TGTGCCAGCAGTGGAGCGGGAAGCTCCTACGAGCAGTACTTC

j_call: TRBJ2-2
v_call: TRBV6-5
clone_size: NA
d_call: NA
cdr3_aa: CASSVENTGELFF
cdr3_nt: TGTGCCAGCAGCGTAGAAAACACCGGGGAGCTGTTTTTT

j_call: TRBJ2-5
v_call: TRBV5-4
clone_size: NA
d_call: NA
cdr3_aa: CASSQGQQETQYF
cdr3_nt: TGTGCCAGCAGCCAGGGCCAACAAGAGACCCAGTACTTC

j_call: TRBJ1-4
v_call: TRBV7-2
clone_size: NA
d_call: TRBD1
cdr3_aa: CASSLGADRGKTNEKLFF
cdr3_nt: TGTGCCAGCAGCTTAGGGGCGGACAGGGGAAAAACTAATGAAAAACTGTTTTTT

j_call: TRBJ1-1
v_call: TRBV7-9
clone_size: few
d_call: NA
cdr3_aa: CASSLDLGAAFF
cdr3_nt: TGTGCCAGCAGCTTAGATCTGGGAGCAGCTTTCTTT

j_call: TRBJ2-7
v_call: TRBV7-9
clone_size: once
d_call: NA
cdr3_aa: CASSLGLGEQYF
cdr3_nt: TGTGCCAGCAGCTTAGGACTGGGGGAGCAGTACTTC

j_call: TRBJ2-1
v_call: TRBV7-3
clone_size: few
d_call: NA
cdr3_aa: CASSLNNEQFF
cdr3_nt: TGTGCCAGCAGCCTTAACAATGAGCAGTTCTTC

j_call: TRBJ1-6
v_call: TRBV2
clone_size: NA
d_call: NA
cdr3_aa: CASSDNRWLNLGPLHF
cdr3_nt: TGTGCCAGCAGTGATAACAGATGGCTTAACCTAGGCCCCCTCCACTTT

j_call: TRBJ2-7
v_call: TRBV5-6
clone_size: NA
d_call: TRBD1
cdr3_aa: CASSRDRGLYEQYF
cdr3_nt: TGTGCCAGCAGCAGGGACAGGGGGCTCTACGAGCAGTACTTC

j_call: TRBJ1-5
v_call: TRBV6-5
clone_size: NA
d_call: NA
cdr3_aa: CASRFSASQPQHF
cdr3_nt: TGTGCCAGCAGATTTTCCGCTAGTCAGCCCCAGCATTTT

j_call: TRBJ2-5
v_call: TRBV6-6
clone_size: NA
d_call: NA
cdr3_aa: CASSYSGGQETQYF
cdr3_nt: TGTGCCAGCAGTTACTCGGGGGGCCAAGAGACCCAGTACTTC

j_call: TRBJ1-6
v_call: TRBV18
clone_size: NA
d_call: TRBD1
cdr3_aa: CASSLAPGQGASPLHF
cdr3_nt: TGTGCCAGCTCACTGGCCCCGGGACAGGGGGCATCACCCCTCCACTTT

j_call: TRBJ2-7
v_call: TRBV13
clone_size: NA
d_call: NA
cdr3_aa: CASSTGPSTLYEQYF
cdr3_nt: TGTGCCAGCAGTACGGGACCATCAACCCTCTACGAGCAGTACTTC

j_call: TRBJ2-7
v_call: TRBV7-2
clone_size: NA
d_call: TRBD2
cdr3_aa: CASSLAISGSGAYEQYF
cdr3_nt: TGTGCCAGCAGCTTAGCTATTAGCGGGAGTGGTGCCTACGAGCAGTACTTC

j_call: TRBJ1-1
v_call: TRBV7-2
clone_size: NA
d_call: NA
cdr3_aa: CASSLGQPNTEAFF
cdr3_nt: TGTGCCAGCAGCTTAGGCCAGCCGAACACTGAAGCTTTCTTT

j_call: TRBJ2-3
v_call: TRBV20-1
clone_size: NA
d_call: NA
cdr3_aa: CSALQDTQYF
cdr3_nt: TGCAGTGCGTTACAAGATACGCAGTATTTT

j_call: TRBJ2-1
v_call: TRBV4-3
clone_size: once
d_call: NA
cdr3_aa: CASSRELAGRSDEQFF
cdr3_nt: TGCGCCAGCAGCCGAGAGCTGGCGGGAAGGTCGGATGAGCAGTTCTTC

j_call: TRBJ1-4
v_call: TRBV16
clone_size: NA
d_call: NA
cdr3_aa: CASSPTSVSNEKLFF
cdr3_nt: TGTGCCAGCAGCCCTACTTCCGTCAGTAATGAAAAACTGTTTTTT

j_call: TRBJ1-4
v_call: TRBV29-1
clone_size: few
d_call: NA
cdr3_aa: CSVEDRGRGGLFF
cdr3_nt: TGCAGCGTTGAAGATCGGGGGCGGGGAGGACTGTTTTTT

j_call: TRBJ2-7
v_call: TRBV12-5
clone_size: NA
d_call: NA
cdr3_aa: CASGLVRGTVYEQYF
cdr3_nt: TGTGCTAGTGGTTTGGTACGAGGGACCGTCTACGAGCAGTACTTC

j_call: TRBJ2-7
v_call: TRBV27
clone_size: NA
d_call: TRBD2
cdr3_aa: CASSLEGGSGSIYEQYF
cdr3_nt: TGTGCCAGCAGTTTAGAAGGGGGTAGCGGGAGTATCTACGAGCAGTACTTC

j_call: TRBJ2-3
v_call: TRBV4-1
clone_size: NA
d_call: TRBD1
cdr3_aa: CASSQDYRGTDTQYF
cdr3_nt: TGCGCCAGCAGCCAAGACTACAGGGGGACAGATACGCAGTATTTT

j_call: TRBJ2-3
v_call: TRBV7-2
clone_size: NA
d_call: TRBD2
cdr3_aa: CASSLWGRVTDTQYF
cdr3_nt: TGTGCCAGCAGCTTATGGGGGAGGGTAACAGATACGCAGTATTTT

j_call: TRBJ2-3
v_call: TRBV5-4
clone_size: NA
d_call: NA
cdr3_aa: CASSLSGRSASDTQYF
cdr3_nt: TGTGCCAGCAGCTTATCAGGGAGGTCGGCATCAGATACGCAGTATTTT

j_call: TRBJ1-1
v_call: TRBV7-2
clone_size: NA
d_call: NA
cdr3_aa: CASSFQGGTEAFF
cdr3_nt: TGTGCCAGCAGCTTCCAGGGAGGAACTGAAGCTTTCTTT

j_call: TRBJ2-7
v_call: TRBV28
clone_size: NA
d_call: TRBD2
cdr3_aa: CASRPPGGGTYEQYF
cdr3_nt: TGTGCCAGCAGACCTCCTGGGGGGGGAACCTACGAGCAGTACTTC

j_call: TRBJ1-1
v_call: TRBV5-1
clone_size: NA
d_call: TRBD1
cdr3_aa: CASSLRTGEDEAFF
cdr3_nt: TGCGCCAGCAGCCTCCGGACAGGGGAAGATGAAGCTTTCTTT

j_call: TRBJ2-7
v_call: TRBV5-1
clone_size: NA
d_call: TRBD2
cdr3_aa: CASSLGGTTDEQYF
cdr3_nt: TGCGCCAGCAGCTTGGGGGGGACTACCGACGAGCAGTACTTC

j_call: TRBJ1-1
v_call: TRBV27
clone_size: once
d_call: NA
cdr3_aa: CATSPPGRGTEAFF
cdr3_nt: TGTGCCACCTCCCCACCTGGGCGTGGGACTGAAGCTTTCTTT

j_call: TRBJ2-1
v_call: TRBV5-4
clone_size: NA
d_call: NA
cdr3_aa: CASSLKLTGTDNNEQFF
cdr3_nt: TGTGCCAGCAGCCTAAAGCTTACCGGGACCGATAACAATGAGCAGTTCTTC

j_call: TRBJ2-3
v_call: TRBV15
clone_size: NA
d_call: TRBD2
cdr3_aa: CATSPGLAGATDTQYF
cdr3_nt: TGTGCCACCAGCCCCGGGCTAGCGGGGGCCACAGATACGCAGTATTTT

j_call: TRBJ2-1
v_call: TRBV30
clone_size: NA
d_call: TRBD2
cdr3_aa: CAWSVIALSGRRTYEQFF
cdr3_nt: TGTGCCTGGAGTGTGATCGCCCTTAGCGGGAGAAGGACATATGAGCAGTTCTTC

j_call: TRBJ2-2
v_call: TRBV25-1
clone_size: few
d_call: NA
cdr3_aa: CASSEPGANTGELFF
cdr3_nt: TGTGCCAGCAGTGAGCCCGGGGCGAACACCGGGGAGCTGTTTTTT

j_call: TRBJ1-6
v_call: TRBV10-1
clone_size: few
d_call: TRBD1
cdr3_aa: CASSESRTGNSPLHF
cdr3_nt: TGCGCCAGCAGTGAGTCTCGGACAGGGAATTCACCCCTCCACTTT

j_call: TRBJ1-5
v_call: TRBV30
clone_size: NA
d_call: NA
cdr3_aa: CAWSKKGNQPQHF
cdr3_nt: TGTGCCTGGAGTAAAAAGGGGAATCAGCCCCAGCATTTT

j_call: TRBJ2-1
v_call: TRBV14
clone_size: NA
d_call: NA
cdr3_aa: CASSQDWGSSYNEQFF
cdr3_nt: TGTGCCAGCAGCCAAGATTGGGGGTCGTCTTACAATGAGCAGTTCTTC

j_call: TRBJ2-7
v_call: TRBV28
clone_size: NA
d_call: TRBD1
cdr3_aa: CASSYGTGDYEQYF
cdr3_nt: TGTGCCAGCAGTTATGGGACAGGGGATTACGAGCAGTACTTC

j_call: TRBJ2-5
v_call: TRBV19
clone_size: NA
d_call: NA
cdr3_aa: CASSKGIAQQETQYF
cdr3_nt: TGTGCCAGTAGTAAGGGGATAGCGCAACAAGAGACCCAGTACTTC

j_call: TRBJ2-2
v_call: TRBV27
clone_size: NA
d_call: NA
cdr3_aa: CASSFLGVTGELFF
cdr3_nt: TGTGCCAGCAGTTTCCTTGGGGTTACCGGGGAGCTGTTTTTT

j_call: TRBJ2-6
v_call: TRBV30
clone_size: once
d_call: NA
cdr3_aa: CAWSAYRANVLTF
cdr3_nt: TGTGCCTGGAGTGCCTACAGGGCCAACGTCCTGACTTTC

j_call: TRBJ2-5
v_call: TRBV15
clone_size: once
d_call: NA
cdr3_aa: CATSRPGSEETQYF
cdr3_nt: TGTGCCACCAGCAGACCAGGGTCGGAAGAGACCCAGTACTTC

j_call: TRBJ2-3
v_call: TRBV4-3
clone_size: many
d_call: TRBD2
cdr3_aa: CASSPTTSGRAANTQYF
cdr3_nt: TGCGCCAGCAGCCCGACTACTAGCGGGAGGGCCGCAAATACGCAGTATTTT

j_call: TRBJ1-3
v_call: TRBV6-6
clone_size: few
d_call: NA
cdr3_aa: CASSYTSSGNTIYF
cdr3_nt: TGTGCCAGCAGTTATACAAGCTCTGGAAACACCATATATTTT

j_call: TRBJ2-5
v_call: TRBV7-9
clone_size: NA
d_call: NA
cdr3_aa: CASSSETMGTQYF
cdr3_nt: TGTGCCAGCAGCTCTGAGACTATGGGGACCCAGTACTTC

j_call: TRBJ2-4
v_call: TRBV6-6
clone_size: NA
d_call: NA
cdr3_aa: CASKTAGFDIQYF
cdr3_nt: TGTGCCAGCAAAACCGCGGGGTTTGACATTCAGTACTTC

j_call: TRBJ2-5
v_call: TRBV19
clone_size: NA
d_call: TRBD1
cdr3_aa: CASSRGTGAGETQYF
cdr3_nt: TGTGCCAGTAGTAGGGGGACAGGGGCAGGAGAGACCCAGTACTTC

j_call: TRBJ2-7
v_call: TRBV5-1
clone_size: NA
d_call: TRBD2
cdr3_aa: CASSTGLAAEQYF
cdr3_nt: TGCGCCAGCAGCACGGGACTAGCGGCTGAGCAGTACTTC